One T cell receptor beta chain is described in this entry. This sample was taken from a study of T-cell memory formation after mild COVID-19. Germline V lookup: CDR1 LGHNT, CDR2 FRNRAP. The V end lost 6 bases, the J end lost 1 base, and 15 bases lay between the germline ends. The CDR3 covers 15 residues. MiXCR, run by TCRdb on the 5' RACE reads, gives a single entry per CDR3 protein. In the table there are just under 550,000 distinct CDR3 sequences, approximately 20% of which are singletons. The sequencing sample was made of PBMCs or a T cell subset sorted from them (not recorded which). This receptor was identified in an adult woman who had mild COVID-19 (a few samples of this study predate the infection). Cell type and time point are not known. The J gene is TRBJ2-5, the V gene TRBV12-5; D unclear. The CDR3 spells CASGQHSDRQETQYF. In nucleotides, the CDR3 is TGTGCTAGTGGCCAACATTCAGACCGCCAAGAGACCCAGTACTTC.